The 19 T cell receptor beta chains below were found in one sample sequenced in a study of T-cell reconstitution after alpha-beta-depleted transplantation in children. Preparing the TCRbeta library involved the use of unique molecular identifiers. TCRdb re-analysed the PCR reads in MiXCR, keeping a single row per CDR3 protein. The sample contains about 260,000 distinct CDR3 sequences, approximately 8.9% of which appear only once. The starting material was PBMCs, mostly from graft donor cells, obtained 180 days after TCRalphabeta/CD19-depleted stem cell transplant. The receptor set was obtained from a male patient aged 5 to 17 who had a stem cell transplant for acute lymphoblastic leukemia, so the T cells may come from the graft donor.

This clonotype was counted many times. The chain combines TRBV5-6 with TRBJ2-7, with 9 nucleotides matching TRBD2. This CDR3 contains 16 residues. CDR1 SGHDT and CDR2 YYEEEE come from the germline V gene. The trim removed 2 bases at V and 1 base at J, leaving 7 bases unmatched. As DNA, the CDR3 is TGTGCCAGCAGCTTCTCAGGGGCGGGAGGGTCCTACGAGCAGTACTTC. Translating it yields CASSFSGAGGSYEQYF.

This clonotype was detected many times. This chain connects TRBV7-9 to TRBJ1-3, with 7 bases fitting TRBD1. Germline V gene lookup returns CDR1 SEHNR and CDR2 FQNEAQ (reference sequence). CDR3 size: 16 residues. V shed 5 bases, J shed 2 bases, and the junction held 9 bases outside the gene matches. CDR3 in amino acids: CASSRRGLSPGNTIYF. In DNA form, the CDR3 reads TGTGCCAGCAGCCGAAGGGGGCTCTCTCCTGGAAACACCATATATTTT.

This clonotype was seen repeatedly, ten times or more. The rearrangement joins TRBV4-2 to TRBJ2-3; tentatively, D is TRBD1 (6 bases). V lost 0 bases and J 0 bases, leaving 22 bases between the germline ends. Per the germline V gene, CDR1 is LGHNA and CDR2 is YNFKEQ. The CDR3 length is 20 residues. The CDR3 sequence: CASSQDGIRGSHSSTDTQYF. As DNA, the CDR3 is TGTGCCAGCAGCCAAGATGGAATAAGGGGGAGCCATTCTAGCACAGATACGCAGTATTTT.

This clonotype was seen many times. The gene calls are TRBV28 and TRBJ1-2; D gene unclear. V was pared by 8 bases and J by 0 bases, with 16 bases between. CDR1 MDHEN and CDR2 SYDVKM come from the germline V gene. The CDR3 is 15 residues long. For the CDR3, the DNA is TGTGCCAGCTCCCCCGAGACACGCCCTAACTATGGCTACACCTTC. It encodes CASSPETRPNYGYTF.

The chain couples TRBV7-7 to TRBJ1-1; D is possibly TRBD1 (6 bases). The CDR3 has 16 amino acids. Germline loops: CDR1 SSHAT, CDR2 FNYEAQ (reference sequence). V lost 5 bases and J lost 3, with 19 bases in between. The CDR3 DNA reads TGTGCCAGCAGCCGGCGGACAGCCTCGAAGGACACTGAAGCTTTCTTT. Translation gives CASSRRTASKDTEAFF.

This clonotype was counted ten times or more. The chain is built from TRBV10-3 and TRBJ2-5; 7 nucleotides match TRBD1. The CDR3 covers 15 residues. Looked up from germline, CDR1 is ENHRY and CDR2 is SYGVKD. V shed 8 bases and J 0 bases; nucleotides not matched to a gene: 9. As DNA, the CDR3 is TGTGCCATCGGAACTAGGACAGGACACCAAGAGACCCAGTACTTC. This codes for CAIGTRTGHQETQYF.

Comments on this clonotype: A read error may be the cause here, since a much bigger clone is one base away. J is TRBJ2-1 and V is TRBV3-1, with 7 bases that match TRBD2. Germline values: CDR1 LGHDT, CDR2 YNNKEL (reference sequence). This CDR3 is built from 15 residues. In DNA, the CDR3 is TGTGCCTGCAGCCAAGAATCGGGGGGTGGCAATGAGCAGTTCTTC. It encodes CACSQESGGGNEQFF.

In this sample, this clonotype turned up many times. The chain links TRBV7-6 to TRBJ2-1; D remains ambiguous. Germline V gene lookup returns CDR1 SGHVS and CDR2 FNYEAQ. Trimming took 1 base from V and 9 from J, leaving 22 bases between them. The CDR3 spans 17 residues. As DNA, the CDR3 is TGTGCCAGCAGCTTAGATTATCGATCCAACTTCCCCAGTGAGCAGTTCTTC. Translation gives CASSLDYRSNFPSEQFF.

As to this clonotype: A read error is possible here, since a much larger clone lies one base away. The V gene is TRBV5-6, the J gene TRBJ2-7; D possibly uses TRBD1 or TRBD2 (5 bases each). V lost 3 bases, J lost 4 bases, and 14 bases lay in between. The CDR3 spans 14 residues. The germline CDR1 and CDR2 sequences are SGHDT and YYEEEE. In nucleotides, the CDR3 is TGTGCCAGCAGCTCCGGGCGAGGGGAGTACGAGCAGTACTTC. This codes for CASSSGRGEYEQYF. Drawing the rest from reference TRBV5-6 and TRBJ2-7, the complete variable domain is DAGVTQSPTHLIKTRGQQVTLRCSPKSGHDTVSWYQQALGQGPQFIFQYYEEEERQRGNFPDRFSGHQFPNYSSELNVNALLLGDSALYLCASSSGRGEYEQYFGPGTRLTVT.

This clonotype was recorded at least ten times. The gene calls are TRBV29-1 and TRBJ2-1; a weak D match, TRBD1 (6 bases). This CDR3 region has 15 residues. Trimming shortened V by 4 bases and J by 5 bases, and 18 bases separated the two germline ends. CDR1 and CDR2 from the germline V gene are SQVTM and ANQGSEA. This chain's CDR3 is CSVGLPGHWDNEQFF. Here the CDR3 DNA reads TGCAGCGTTGGGCTTCCGGGACATTGGGACAATGAGCAGTTCTTC.

This clonotype showed up just once. A much bigger clone sits one base away, suggesting this may be a read error. The chain is built from TRBV28 and TRBJ2-7; D is possibly TRBD2 (6 bases). Trimming took off 6 bases at V and 4 bases at J, with 19 bases between the two ends. The CDR3 covers 15 residues. Per the germline V gene, CDR1 is MDHEN and CDR2 is SYDVKM. The CDR3 protein is CASRLAALGIYEQYF. Written as DNA, the CDR3 is TGTGCCAGCAGGTTAGCGGCACTGGGTATATACGAGCAGTACTTC.

This clonotype appeared once. Since the CDR3 does not end with the conserved phenylalanine or tryptophan, this likely comes from a read error. The chain combines TRBV24-1 with TRBJ1-3; TRBD1 is a possible D gene (6 bases). The CDR3 consists of 15 residues. Germline V CDR1 and CDR2: KGHDR, SFDVKD. V was pared by 4 bases and J by 6 bases, with 15 bases between. Here the CDR3 reads CATSDVAGHLNTIYL. CDR3 DNA: TGTGCCACCAGTGACGTTGCGGGACACCTAAACACCATATATCTT.

V usage is TRBV6-2 or TRBV6-3 and J usage is TRBJ1-1; 8 nucleotides match TRBD1. In germline, CDR1 is MNHEY, CDR2 SVGEGT. The CDR3 covers 15 residues. V lost 0 bases, J lost 6 bases, and 6 bases stayed unmatched. DNA of the CDR3: TGTGCCAGCAGTTACTCGACAGGGGTCATTTCTGAAGCTTTCTTT. Translating it yields CASSYSTGVISEAFF.

This clonotype was detected a few times. The chain couples TRBV6-5 to TRBJ2-3; 9 nucleotides match TRBD1. Germline CDR1 MNHEY, CDR2 SVGAGI. With 0 bases clipped from V and 8 bases from J, the junction kept 6 bases outside the gene matches. This CDR3 spans 15 amino acids. This chain's CDR3 is CASSYSPGQGGTQYF. The DNA of the CDR3 is TGTGCCAGCAGTTACTCCCCGGGACAGGGTGGTACGCAGTATTTT.

This clonotype was seen ten or more times. The chain uses TRBV5-1 and TRBJ1-1; 8 bases agree with TRBD1. Per the germline V gene, CDR1 is SGHRS and CDR2 is YFSETQ. There are 17 residues in the CDR3. V trimming: 3 bases; J trimming: 0 bases; junction bases outside the gene matches: 10. The CDR3 region is CASSSSGTGNMNTEAFF. The CDR3 DNA reads TGCGCCAGCAGCTCTTCCGGGACAGGTAATATGAACACTGAAGCTTTCTTT.

This clonotype came up a few times. The chain has TRBV5-4 and TRBJ2-1, with a weak D call TRBD1 (6 bases). The CDR3 is 16 residues long. Trimming left V 5 bases short and J 0 bases short, with 15 bases between. CDR1 SGHNT and CDR2 YYREEE come from the germline V gene (reference sequence). The CDR3 DNA reads TGTGCCAGCAGTAGGGACATCCCAAGCTCCTACAATGAGCAGTTCTTC. Protein product: CASSRDIPSSYNEQFF.

There are many counts of this clonotype. The chain has TRBV7-9 and TRBJ2-5; TRBD2 matches 10 bases. Trimming at V came to 0 bases and at J to 5 bases, leaving 6 bases not matched to a gene. The germline V gene encodes CDR1 SEHNR and CDR2 FQNEAQ (reference sequence). The length of the CDR3 is 16 residues. DNA for the CDR3: TGTGCCAGCAGCTTAGCACGAGGTAGCGGGAGGGAGACCCAGTACTTC. This sequence encodes CASSLARGSGRETQYF.

This clonotype was detected ten times or more. The chain joins TRBV5-1 to TRBJ2-3; D not resolved. CDR1 and CDR2 (germline): SGHRS, YFSETQ. V was trimmed by 2 bases and J by 6 bases, leaving 13 bases between them. This CDR3 has 14 amino acids. CDR3 protein: CASSLSAVGDTQYF. Written as DNA, the CDR3 is TGCGCCAGCAGCTTAAGCGCCGTGGGGGATACGCAGTATTTT.

This clonotype was counted only a few times. The chain employs TRBV2 and TRBJ1-4; 7 positions agree with TRBD1. The V and J ends lost 8 bases and 1 base, in that order; junction bases with no gene match: 7. Per germline, CDR1 SNHLY and CDR2 FYNNEI. This CDR3 spans 15 amino acids. The DNA of the CDR3 is TGTGCCAGCGCTGACAGGGACGGAACTAATGAAAAACTGTTTTTT. It specifies CASADRDGTNEKLFF.